This entry concerns a single T cell receptor (beta chain). The record originates from a study of technical replicates of blood from a few donors. Germline V lookup: CDR1 MNHEY, CDR2 SMNVEV (reference sequence). This CDR3 comprises 13 residues. Trimming pared 5 bases from V and 1 base from J, leaving 9 bases between. Produced via immunoSEQ multiplex PCR; TCRdb's table is partial and in-frame only. The sample lists some 80,000 clones, just under 95% occurring once. This sequence joins TRBV27 and TRBJ2-7, with D perhaps TRBD1 (6 bases). Sequencing was done on a sample of T cells isolated from PBMCs. This clonotype was obtained from a human donor in good health. CDR3 sequence: CASSRTESYEQYF. The CDR3 nucleotides read TGTGCCAGCAGTCGGACAGAGTCCTACGAGCAGTACTTC.